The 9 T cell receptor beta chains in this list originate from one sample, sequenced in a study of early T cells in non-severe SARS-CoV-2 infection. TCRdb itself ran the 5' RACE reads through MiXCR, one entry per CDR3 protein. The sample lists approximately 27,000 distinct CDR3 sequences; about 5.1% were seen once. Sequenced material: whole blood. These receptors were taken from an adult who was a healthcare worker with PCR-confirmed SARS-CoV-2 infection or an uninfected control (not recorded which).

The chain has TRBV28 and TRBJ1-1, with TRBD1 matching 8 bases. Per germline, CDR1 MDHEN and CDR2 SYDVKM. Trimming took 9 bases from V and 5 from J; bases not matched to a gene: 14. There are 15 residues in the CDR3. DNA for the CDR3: TGTGCCAGTACACTTCATCAGGGGGCGCAGACTGAAGCTTTCTTT. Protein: CASTLHQGAQTEAFF. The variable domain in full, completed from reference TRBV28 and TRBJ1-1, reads DVKVTQSSRYLVKRTGEKVFLECVQDMDHENMFWYRQDPGLGLRLIYFSYDVKMKEKGDIPEGYSVSREKKERFSLILESASTNQTSMYLCASTLHQGAQTEAFFGQGTRLTVV.

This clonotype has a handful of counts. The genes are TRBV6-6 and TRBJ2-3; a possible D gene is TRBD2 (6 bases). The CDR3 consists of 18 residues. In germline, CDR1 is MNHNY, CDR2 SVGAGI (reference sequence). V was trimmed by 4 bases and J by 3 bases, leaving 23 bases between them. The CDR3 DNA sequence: TGTGCCAGCAGTTCCCTCGTCGTACGGGCTAGCGAGACAGATACGCAGTATTTT. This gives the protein CASSSLVVRASETDTQYF.

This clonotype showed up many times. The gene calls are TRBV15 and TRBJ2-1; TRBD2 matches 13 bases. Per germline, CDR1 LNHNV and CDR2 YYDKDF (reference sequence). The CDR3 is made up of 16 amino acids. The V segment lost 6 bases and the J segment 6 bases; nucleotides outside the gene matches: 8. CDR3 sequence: CATSSPGLAGFNEQFF. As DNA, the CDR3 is TGTGCCACCAGTAGTCCGGGACTAGCGGGATTCAATGAGCAGTTCTTC. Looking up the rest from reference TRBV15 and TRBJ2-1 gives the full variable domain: DAMVIQNPRYQVTQFGKPVTLSCSQTLNHNVMYWYQQKSSQAPKLLFHYYDKDFNNEADTPDNFQSRRPNTSFCFLDIRSPGLGDTAMYLCATSSPGLAGFNEQFFGPGTRLTVL.

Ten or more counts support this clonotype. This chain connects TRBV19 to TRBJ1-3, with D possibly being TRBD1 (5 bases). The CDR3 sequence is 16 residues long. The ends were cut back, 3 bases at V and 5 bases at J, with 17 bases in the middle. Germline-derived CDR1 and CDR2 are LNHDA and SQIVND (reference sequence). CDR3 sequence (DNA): TGTGCCAGTAGTATTACAGGTGCGGGAGGTAGAAACACCATATATTTT. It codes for CASSITGAGGRNTIYF.

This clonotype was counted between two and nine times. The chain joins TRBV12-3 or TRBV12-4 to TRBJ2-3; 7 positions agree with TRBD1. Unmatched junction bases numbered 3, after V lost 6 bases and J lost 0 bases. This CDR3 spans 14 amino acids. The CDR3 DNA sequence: TGTGCCAGCAGGCAGGGGGTGAGCACAGATACGCAGTATTTT. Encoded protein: CASRQGVSTDTQYF.

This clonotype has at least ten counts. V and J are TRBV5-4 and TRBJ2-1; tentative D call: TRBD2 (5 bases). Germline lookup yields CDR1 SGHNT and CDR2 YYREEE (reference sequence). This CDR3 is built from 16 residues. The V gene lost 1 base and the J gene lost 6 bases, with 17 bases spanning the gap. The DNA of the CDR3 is TGTGCCAGCAGCTTGTCCGGGGAATCATTGGTCAATGAGCAGTTCTTC. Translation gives CASSLSGESLVNEQFF.

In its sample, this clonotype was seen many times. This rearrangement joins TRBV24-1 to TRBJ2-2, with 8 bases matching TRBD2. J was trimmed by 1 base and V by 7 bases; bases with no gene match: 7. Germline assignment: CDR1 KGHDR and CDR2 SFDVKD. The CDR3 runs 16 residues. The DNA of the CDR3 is TGTGCCACCAGCCGCTTTGCGGGGGGGAACACCGGGGAGCTGTTTTTT. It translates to CATSRFAGGNTGELFF.

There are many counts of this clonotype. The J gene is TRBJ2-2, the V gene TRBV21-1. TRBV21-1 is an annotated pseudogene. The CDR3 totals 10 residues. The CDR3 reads CASKTGELFF. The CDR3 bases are TGTGCCAGTAAAACCGGGGAGCTGTTTTTT.

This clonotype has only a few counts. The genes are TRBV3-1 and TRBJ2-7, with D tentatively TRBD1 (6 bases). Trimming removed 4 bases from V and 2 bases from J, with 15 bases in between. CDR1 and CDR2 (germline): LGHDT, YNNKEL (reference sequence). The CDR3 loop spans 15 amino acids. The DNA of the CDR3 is TGTGCCAGCAGCCCTCTGACAGGTTTACCCTACGAGCAGTACTTC. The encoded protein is CASSPLTGLPYEQYF.